This TCR beta chain was observed in a study of monozygotic twins with inflammatory bowel disease. TCRdb reprocessed the 5' RACE reads and keeps a single row for each CDR3 protein, giving no DNA. This sample's clone table lists 150,000 to 200,000 distinct CDR3 sequences. CDR3 length: 13 amino acids. The V gene's germline CDR1 is SGHAT and CDR2 FQNNGV. This receptor was identified in a human donor with ulcerative colitis or Crohn's disease, or a healthy co-twin of an affected twin (not recorded which). This chain joins TRBV11-2 and TRBJ2-7. The sample was blood. CDR3 in amino acids: CASSLTGTYEQYF.